This T cell receptor (beta chain) was obtained from a study of identifying expanded T cells in peripheral blood. Study-level findings and limits: Approximately two-week clone count variance significantly increased as total template count grew.

The germline V and J ends were trimmed by 3 bases and 5 bases, with 8 bases remaining between them. Germline-derived CDR1 and CDR2 are MNHEY and SMNVEV (reference sequence). The CDR3 has 12 residues. This table comes from immunoSEQ multiplex PCR, and its TCRdb copy is limited to in-frame clones, with some not included. Here the sample spans 91,000 or so clones, roughly 86% being singletons. Remarks on this clone: Its antigen is as yet unknown.

The specimen sequenced was blood. V and J are TRBV27 and TRBJ2-7; D might be TRBD2 (5 bases). This TCR derives from a person aged 18 to 75 in good health. The CDR3 DNA sequence: TGTGCCAGCAGTTTTGAGGGAAACGAGCAGTACTTC. It encodes CASSFEGNEQYF.